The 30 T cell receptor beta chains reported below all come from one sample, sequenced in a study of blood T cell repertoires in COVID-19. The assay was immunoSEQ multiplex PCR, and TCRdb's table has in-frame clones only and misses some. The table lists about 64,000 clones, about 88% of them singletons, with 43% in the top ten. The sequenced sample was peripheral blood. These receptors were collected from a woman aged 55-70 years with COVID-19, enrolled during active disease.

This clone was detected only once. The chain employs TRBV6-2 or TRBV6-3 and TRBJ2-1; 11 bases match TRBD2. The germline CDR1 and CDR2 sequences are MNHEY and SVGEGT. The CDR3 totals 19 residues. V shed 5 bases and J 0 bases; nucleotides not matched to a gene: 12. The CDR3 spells CASSTILAGGPSSYNEQFF. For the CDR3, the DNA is TGTGCCAGCAGTACTATTCTAGCGGGAGGACCGAGCTCCTACAATGAGCAGTTCTTC.

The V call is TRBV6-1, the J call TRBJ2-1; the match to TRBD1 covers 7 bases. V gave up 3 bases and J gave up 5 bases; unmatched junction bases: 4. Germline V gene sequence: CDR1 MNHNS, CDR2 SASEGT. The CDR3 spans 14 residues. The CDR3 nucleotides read TGTGCCAGCAGTGACCGGGACAGCCACAATGAGCAGTTCTTC. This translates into CASSDRDSHNEQFF.

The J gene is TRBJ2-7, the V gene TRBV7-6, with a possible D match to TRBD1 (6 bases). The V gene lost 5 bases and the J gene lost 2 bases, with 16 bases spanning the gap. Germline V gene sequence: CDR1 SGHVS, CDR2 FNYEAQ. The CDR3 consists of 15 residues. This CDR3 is CASSPGTRAPYEQYF. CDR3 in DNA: TGTGCCAGCAGCCCGGGGACACGGGCCCCCTACGAGCAGTACTTC.

The CDR3: CASSEARSGNTIYF. CDR3 coding DNA: TGTGCCAGCAGTGAAGCCAGGTCCGGAAACACCATATATTTT. V is TRBV2 and J is TRBJ1-3; no clear D gene. The CDR3 is 14 residues long. Germline CDR1 and CDR2: SNHLY and FYNNEI. V lost 0 bases and J lost 4, with 7 bases in between.

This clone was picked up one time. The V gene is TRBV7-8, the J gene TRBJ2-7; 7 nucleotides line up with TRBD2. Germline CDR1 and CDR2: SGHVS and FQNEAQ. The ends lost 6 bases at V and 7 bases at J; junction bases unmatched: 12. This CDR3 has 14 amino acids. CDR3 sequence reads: CASRRLAAAEEQYF. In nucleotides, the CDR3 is TGTGCCAGCAGGAGGCTAGCGGCCGCGGAAGAGCAGTACTTC.

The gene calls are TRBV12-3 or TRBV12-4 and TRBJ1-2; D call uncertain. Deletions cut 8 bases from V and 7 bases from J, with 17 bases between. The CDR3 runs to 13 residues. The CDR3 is CASSAGGVFGYTF. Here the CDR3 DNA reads TGTGCCAGCTCCGCCGGAGGAGTTTTTGGCTACACCTTC.

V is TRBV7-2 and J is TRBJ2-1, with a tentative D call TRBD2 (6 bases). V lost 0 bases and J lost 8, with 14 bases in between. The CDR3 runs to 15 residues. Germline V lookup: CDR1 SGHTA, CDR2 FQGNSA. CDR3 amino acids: CASSLAWAGGHEQFF. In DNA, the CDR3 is TGTGCCAGCAGCTTAGCCTGGGCAGGAGGGCATGAGCAGTTCTTC.

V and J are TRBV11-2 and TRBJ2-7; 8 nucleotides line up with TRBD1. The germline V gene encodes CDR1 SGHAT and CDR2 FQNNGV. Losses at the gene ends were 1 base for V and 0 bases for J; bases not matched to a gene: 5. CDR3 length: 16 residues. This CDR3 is CASSLADRAPSYEQYF. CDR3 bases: TGTGCCAGCAGCTTAGCGGACAGGGCACCCTCCTACGAGCAGTACTTC.

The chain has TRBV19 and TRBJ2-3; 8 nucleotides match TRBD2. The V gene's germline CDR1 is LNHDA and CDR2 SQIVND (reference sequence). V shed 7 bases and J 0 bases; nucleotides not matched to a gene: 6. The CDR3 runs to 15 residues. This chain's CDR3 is CASTSGLGSTDTQYF. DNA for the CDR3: TGTGCCAGTACCTCGGGACTAGGGAGCACAGATACGCAGTATTTT.

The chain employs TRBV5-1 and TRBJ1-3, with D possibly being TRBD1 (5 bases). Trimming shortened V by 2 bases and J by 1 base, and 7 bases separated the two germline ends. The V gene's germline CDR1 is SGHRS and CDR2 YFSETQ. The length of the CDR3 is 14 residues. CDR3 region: CASSLQASGNTIYF. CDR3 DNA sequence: TGCGCCAGCAGCTTACAGGCGTCTGGAAACACCATATATTTT.

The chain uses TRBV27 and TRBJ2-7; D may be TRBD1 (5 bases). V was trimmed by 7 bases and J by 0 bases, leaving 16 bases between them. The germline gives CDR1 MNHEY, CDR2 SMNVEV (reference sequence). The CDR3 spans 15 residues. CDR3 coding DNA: TGTGCCAGCACCTCCAAGCAGGGAACCTCCTACGAGCAGTACTTC. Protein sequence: CASTSKQGTSYEQYF.

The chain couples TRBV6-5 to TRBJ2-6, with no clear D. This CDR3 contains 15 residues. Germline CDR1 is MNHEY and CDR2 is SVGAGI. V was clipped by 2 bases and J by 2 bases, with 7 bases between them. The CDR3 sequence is CASSYGQTGANVLTF. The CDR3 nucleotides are TGTGCCAGCAGTTACGGGCAGACTGGGGCCAACGTCCTGACTTTC.

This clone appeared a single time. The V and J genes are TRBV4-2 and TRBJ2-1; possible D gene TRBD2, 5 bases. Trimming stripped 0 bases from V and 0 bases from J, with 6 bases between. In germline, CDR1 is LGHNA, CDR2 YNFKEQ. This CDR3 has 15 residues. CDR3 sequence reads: CASSQDTSSYNEQFF. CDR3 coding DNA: TGTGCCAGCAGCCAAGATACTAGCTCCTACAATGAGCAGTTCTTC.

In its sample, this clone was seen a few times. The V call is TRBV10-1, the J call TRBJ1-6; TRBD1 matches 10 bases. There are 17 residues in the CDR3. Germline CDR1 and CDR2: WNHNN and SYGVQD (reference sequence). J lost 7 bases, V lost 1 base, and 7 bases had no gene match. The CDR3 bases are TGCGCCAGCAGTGAGTTTTGGGACAGGGGTTTGAATTCACCCCTCCACTTT. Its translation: CASSEFWDRGLNSPLHF.

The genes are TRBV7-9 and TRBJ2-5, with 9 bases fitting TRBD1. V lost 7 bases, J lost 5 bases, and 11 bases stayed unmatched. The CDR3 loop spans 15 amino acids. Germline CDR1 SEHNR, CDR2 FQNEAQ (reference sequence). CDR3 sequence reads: CASTNSYRGHETQYF. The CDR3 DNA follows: TGTGCCAGCACCAATTCTTACAGGGGGCACGAGACCCAGTACTTC.

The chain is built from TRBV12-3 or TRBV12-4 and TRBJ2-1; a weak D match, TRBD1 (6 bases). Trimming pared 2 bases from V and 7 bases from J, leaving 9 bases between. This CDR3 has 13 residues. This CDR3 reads CASSLRQANEQFF. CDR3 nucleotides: TGTGCCAGCAGTTTACGACAGGCTAATGAGCAGTTCTTC.

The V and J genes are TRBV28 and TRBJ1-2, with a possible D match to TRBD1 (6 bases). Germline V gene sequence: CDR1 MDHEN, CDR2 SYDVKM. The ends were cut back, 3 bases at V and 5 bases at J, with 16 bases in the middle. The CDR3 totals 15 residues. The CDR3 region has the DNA TGTGCCAGCAGTTTGGGGGGGCCGATTTATTATGGCTACACCTTC. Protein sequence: CASSLGGPIYYGYTF.

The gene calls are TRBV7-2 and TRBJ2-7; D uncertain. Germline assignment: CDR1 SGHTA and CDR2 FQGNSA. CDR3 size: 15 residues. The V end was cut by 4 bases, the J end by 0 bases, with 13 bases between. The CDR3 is CASSSAPGNSYEQYF. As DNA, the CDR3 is TGTGCCAGCAGCTCAGCACCTGGCAACTCCTACGAGCAGTACTTC.

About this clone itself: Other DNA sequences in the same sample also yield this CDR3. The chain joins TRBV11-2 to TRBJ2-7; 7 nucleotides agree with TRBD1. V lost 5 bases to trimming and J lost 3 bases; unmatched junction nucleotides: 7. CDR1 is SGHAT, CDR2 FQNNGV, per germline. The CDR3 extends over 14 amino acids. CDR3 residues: CASSPPGQSYEQYF. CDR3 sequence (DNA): TGTGCCAGCAGCCCTCCGGGACAGAGCTACGAGCAGTACTTC.

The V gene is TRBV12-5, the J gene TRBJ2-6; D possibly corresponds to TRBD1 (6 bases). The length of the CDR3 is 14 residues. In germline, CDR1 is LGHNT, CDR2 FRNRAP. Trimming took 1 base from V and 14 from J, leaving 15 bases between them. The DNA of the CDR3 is TGTGCTAGTGGTTTGGGGACAGAAGCCCAACTCCTGACTTTC. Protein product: CASGLGTEAQLLTF. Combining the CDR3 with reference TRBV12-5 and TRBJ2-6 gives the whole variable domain DARVTQTPRHKVTEMGQEVTMRCQPILGHNTVFWYRQTMMQGLELLAYFRNRAPLDDSGMPKDRFSAEMPDATLATLKIQPSEPRDSAVYFCASGLGTEAQLLTFGAGSRLTVL.

The CDR3 region has the DNA TGTGCCAGCAGTTACCGAGGGACAGGGAATCAGCCCCAGCATTTT. Amino acid sequence: CASSYRGTGNQPQHF. The chain employs TRBV28 and TRBJ1-5, with TRBD1 matching over 9 bases. This CDR3 has 15 amino acids. V was clipped by 4 bases and J by 4 bases; unmatched bases: 5. Looked up from germline, CDR1 is MDHEN and CDR2 is SYDVKM.

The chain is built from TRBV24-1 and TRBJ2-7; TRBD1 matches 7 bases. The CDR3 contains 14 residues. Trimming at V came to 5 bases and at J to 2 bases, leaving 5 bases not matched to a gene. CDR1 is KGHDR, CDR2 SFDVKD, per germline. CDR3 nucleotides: TGTGCCACCAGTGCGAGGGACAGTCCCTACGAGCAGTACTTC. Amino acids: CATSARDSPYEQYF.

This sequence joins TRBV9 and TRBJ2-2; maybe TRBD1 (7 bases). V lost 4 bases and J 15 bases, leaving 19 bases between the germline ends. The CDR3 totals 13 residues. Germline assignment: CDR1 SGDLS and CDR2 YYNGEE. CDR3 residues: CASSPPGQRVVFF. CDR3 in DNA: TGTGCCAGCAGCCCCCCGGGACAGCGGGTGGTGTTTTTT. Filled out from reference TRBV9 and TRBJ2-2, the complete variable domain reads DSGVTQTPKHLITATGQRVTLRCSPRSGDLSVYWYQQSLDQGLQFLIQYYNGEERAKGNILERFSAQQFPDLHSELNLSSLELGDSALYFCASSPPGQRVVFFGEGSRLTVL.

Here the CDR3 reads CASSPQGIYGYTF. CDR3 bases: TGTGCCAGCAGTCCACAGGGGATCTATGGCTACACCTTC. The gene calls are TRBV12-3 or TRBV12-4 and TRBJ1-2; 7 bases align to TRBD1. This CDR3 spans 13 amino acids. The ends lost 5 bases at V and 4 bases at J; junction bases unmatched: 4.

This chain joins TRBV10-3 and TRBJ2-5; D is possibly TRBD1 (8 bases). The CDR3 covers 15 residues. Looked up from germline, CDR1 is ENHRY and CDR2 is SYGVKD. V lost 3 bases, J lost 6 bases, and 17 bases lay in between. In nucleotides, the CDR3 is TGTGCCATCAGTGATCCGGAACAGGGGGGGAAGACCCAGTACTTC. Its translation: CAISDPEQGGKTQYF.

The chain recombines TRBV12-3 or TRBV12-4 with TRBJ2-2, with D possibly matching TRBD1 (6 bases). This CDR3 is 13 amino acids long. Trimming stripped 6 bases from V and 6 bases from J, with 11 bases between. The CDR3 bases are TGTGCCAGCAGCCTACAGGGCCCCGGGGAGCTGTTTTTT. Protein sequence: CASSLQGPGELFF.

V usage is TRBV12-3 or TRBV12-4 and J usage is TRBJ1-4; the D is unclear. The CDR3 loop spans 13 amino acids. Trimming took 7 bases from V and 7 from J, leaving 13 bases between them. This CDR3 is CASTRGWGEKLFF. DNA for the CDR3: TGTGCCAGCACCCGGGGATGGGGTGAAAAACTGTTTTTT.

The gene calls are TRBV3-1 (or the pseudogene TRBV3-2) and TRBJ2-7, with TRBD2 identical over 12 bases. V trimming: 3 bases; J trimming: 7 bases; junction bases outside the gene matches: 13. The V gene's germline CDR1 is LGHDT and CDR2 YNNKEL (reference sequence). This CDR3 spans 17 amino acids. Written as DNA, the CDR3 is TGTGCCAGCAGCCATTGGATGCTAGCGGGAGGGCGGGGAGAGCAGTACTTC. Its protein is CASSHWMLAGGRGEQYF.

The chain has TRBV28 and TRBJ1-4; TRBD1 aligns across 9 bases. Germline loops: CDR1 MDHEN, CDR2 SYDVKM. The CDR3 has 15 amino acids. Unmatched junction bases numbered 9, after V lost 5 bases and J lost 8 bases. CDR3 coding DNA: TGTGCCAGCAGTAACACAGGGGGCGTTAAAGAAAAACTGTTTTTT. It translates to CASSNTGGVKEKLFF.

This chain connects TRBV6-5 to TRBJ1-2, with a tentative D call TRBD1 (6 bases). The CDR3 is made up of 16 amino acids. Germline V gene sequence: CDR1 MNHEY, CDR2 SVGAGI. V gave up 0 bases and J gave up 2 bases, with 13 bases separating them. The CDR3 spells CASSYSRGRENYGYTF. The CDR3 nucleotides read TGTGCCAGCAGTTACTCGCGGGGGCGCGAAAACTATGGCTACACCTTC.